This T cell receptor (beta chain) stems from a study of blood T cells in healthy people across ages. A single count supports this clonotype. As yet, its antigen is unknown. Study-level results: Diversity of TCR beta correlated strongly with naive T cell percentage.

CDR1 is DFQATT and CDR2 is SNEGSKA in the germline V gene (reference sequence). The CDR3 is 13 residues long. With 7 bases clipped from V and 3 bases from J, the junction kept 4 bases outside the gene matches. PCR was performed a second time for about 6 to 11 cycles using a sample-barcoded 5' primer and a J-beta primer mix. TCRdb reanalysed the 5' RACE reads using MiXCR and keeps one entry per CDR3 protein. The sample holds roughly 800,000 distinct CDR3 sequences, 20% to 30% seen once. This same sample was also taken into another study, of T cells of mothers and their children.

This TCR derives from a boy between 10 and 17 years old in good health. The sample taken for sequencing was blood. This rearrangement joins TRBV20-1 to TRBJ2-3, with TRBD2 identical over 10 bases. This CDR3 reads CSGHSGRTDTQYF. As DNA, the CDR3 is TGCAGTGGCCATAGCGGGAGGACAGATACGCAGTATTTT.